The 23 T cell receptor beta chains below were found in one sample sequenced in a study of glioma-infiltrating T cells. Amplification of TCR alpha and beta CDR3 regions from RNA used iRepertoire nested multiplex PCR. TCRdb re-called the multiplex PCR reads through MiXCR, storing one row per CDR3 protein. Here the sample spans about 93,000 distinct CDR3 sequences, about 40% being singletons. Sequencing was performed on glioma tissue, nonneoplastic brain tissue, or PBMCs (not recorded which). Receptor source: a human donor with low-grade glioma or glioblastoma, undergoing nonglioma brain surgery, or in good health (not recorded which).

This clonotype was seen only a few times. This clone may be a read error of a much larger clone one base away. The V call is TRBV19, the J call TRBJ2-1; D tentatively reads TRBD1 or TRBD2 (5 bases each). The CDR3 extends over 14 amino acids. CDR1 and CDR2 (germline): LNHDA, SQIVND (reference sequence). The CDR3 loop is CASSIEAGSNEQLF. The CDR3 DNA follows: TGTGCCAGTAGTATTGAGGCAGGGAGCAATGAGCAGCTCTTC.

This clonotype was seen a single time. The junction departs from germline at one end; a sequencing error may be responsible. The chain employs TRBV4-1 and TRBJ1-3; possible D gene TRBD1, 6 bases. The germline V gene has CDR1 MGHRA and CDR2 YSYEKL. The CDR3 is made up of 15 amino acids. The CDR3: CASSRSGQSGNTIHF. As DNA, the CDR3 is TGCGCCAGCAGCCGCTCGGGACAATCAGGGAACACCATACATTTT.

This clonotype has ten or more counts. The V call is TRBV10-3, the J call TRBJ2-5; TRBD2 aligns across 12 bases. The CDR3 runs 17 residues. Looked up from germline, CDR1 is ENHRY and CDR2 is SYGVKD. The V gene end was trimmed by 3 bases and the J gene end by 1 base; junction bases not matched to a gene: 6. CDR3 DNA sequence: TGTGCCATCAGTGAAGCAGGACTAGCGGGGCCCCAAGAGACCCAGTACTTC. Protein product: CAISEAGLAGPQETQYF.

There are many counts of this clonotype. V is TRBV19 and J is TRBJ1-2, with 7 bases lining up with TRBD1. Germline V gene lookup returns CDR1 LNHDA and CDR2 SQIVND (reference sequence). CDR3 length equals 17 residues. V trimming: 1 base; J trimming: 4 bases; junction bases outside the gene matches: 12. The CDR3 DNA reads TGTGCCAGTAGTATAGTCATAGGGACAGCGTCAACCTATGGCTACACCTTC. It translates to CASSIVIGTASTYGYTF.

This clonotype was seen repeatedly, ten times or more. The CDR3 nucleotides are TGTGCCAGCAGCTTAGATTCTACTGGGCTAGCGGAGCTTAGCTCCTACGAGCAGTACTTC. Residues: CASSLDSTGLAELSSYEQYF. The chain couples TRBV7-2 to TRBJ2-7; 7 nucleotides line up with TRBD2. Unmatched junction bases numbered 18, after V lost 1 base and J lost 0 bases. CDR3 length: 20 amino acids. Germline V lookup: CDR1 SGHTA, CDR2 FQGNSA.

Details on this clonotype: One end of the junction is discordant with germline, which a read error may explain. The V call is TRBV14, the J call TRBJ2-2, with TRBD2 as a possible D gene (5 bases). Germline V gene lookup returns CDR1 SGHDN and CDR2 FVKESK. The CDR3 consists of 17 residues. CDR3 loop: CASSQVIGPSGTGEPSF. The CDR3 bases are TGTGCCAGCAGCCAAGTTATAGGACCCTCGGGCACCGGGGAGCCGTCTTTT.

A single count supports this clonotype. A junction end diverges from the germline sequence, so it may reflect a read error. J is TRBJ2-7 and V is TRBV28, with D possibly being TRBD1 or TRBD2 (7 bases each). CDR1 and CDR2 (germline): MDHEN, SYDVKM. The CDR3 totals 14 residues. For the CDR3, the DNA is TGTGCCAGCAGCGACAGGGAGGGAATCTACGCGCAGTACTTC. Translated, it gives CASSDREGIYAQYF.

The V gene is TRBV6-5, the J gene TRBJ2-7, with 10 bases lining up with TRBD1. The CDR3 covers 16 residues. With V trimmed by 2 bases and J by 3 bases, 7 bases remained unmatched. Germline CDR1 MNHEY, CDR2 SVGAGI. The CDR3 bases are TGTGCCAGCAGTTACAGCCCAGGACAGGGGGGCTACGAGCAGTACTTC. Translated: CASSYSPGQGGYEQYF.

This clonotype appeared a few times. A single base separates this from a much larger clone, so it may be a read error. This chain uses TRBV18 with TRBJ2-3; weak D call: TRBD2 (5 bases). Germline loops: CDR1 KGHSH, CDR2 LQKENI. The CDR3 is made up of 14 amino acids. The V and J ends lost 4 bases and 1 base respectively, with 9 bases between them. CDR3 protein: CASSRNSGTDTQYF. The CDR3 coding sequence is TGTGCCAGCTCACGGAATAGCGGCACAGATACGCAGTATTTT.

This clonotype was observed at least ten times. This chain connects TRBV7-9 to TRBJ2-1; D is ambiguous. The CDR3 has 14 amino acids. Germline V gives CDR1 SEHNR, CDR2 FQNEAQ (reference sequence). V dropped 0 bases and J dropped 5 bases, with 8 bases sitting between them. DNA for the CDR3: TGTGCCAGCAGCTTAGCGTATCCCGACAATGAGCAGTTCTTC. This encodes CASSLAYPDNEQFF.

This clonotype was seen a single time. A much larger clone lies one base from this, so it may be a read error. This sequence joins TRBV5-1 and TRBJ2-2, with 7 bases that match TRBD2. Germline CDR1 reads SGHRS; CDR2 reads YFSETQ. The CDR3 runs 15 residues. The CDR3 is CASSNLAENTGEPFF. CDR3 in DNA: TGCGCCAGCAGCAATCTAGCGGAAAACACCGGGGAGCCGTTTTTT.

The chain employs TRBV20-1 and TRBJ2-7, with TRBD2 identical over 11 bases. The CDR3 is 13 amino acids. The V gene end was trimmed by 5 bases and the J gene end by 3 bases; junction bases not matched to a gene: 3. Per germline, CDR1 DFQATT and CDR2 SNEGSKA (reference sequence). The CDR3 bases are TGCAGTGCTGAAACTAGCGGGGGCTACGAGCAGTACTTC. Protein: CSAETSGGYEQYF.

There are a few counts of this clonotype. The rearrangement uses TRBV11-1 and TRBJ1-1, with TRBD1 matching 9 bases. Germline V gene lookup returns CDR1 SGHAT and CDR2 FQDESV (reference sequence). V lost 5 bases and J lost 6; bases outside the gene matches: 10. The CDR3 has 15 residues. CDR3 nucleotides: TGTGCCAGCAGCCCCATCGACAGGGGGGTCCCTGAAGCTTTCTTT. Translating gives CASSPIDRGVPEAFF.

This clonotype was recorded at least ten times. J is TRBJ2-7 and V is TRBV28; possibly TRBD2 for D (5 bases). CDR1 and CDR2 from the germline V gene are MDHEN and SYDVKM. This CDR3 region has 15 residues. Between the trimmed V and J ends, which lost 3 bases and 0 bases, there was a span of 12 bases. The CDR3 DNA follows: TGTGCCAGCAGTTTTCTCGGGATCCTCTCCTACGAGCAGTACTTC. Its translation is CASSFLGILSYEQYF.

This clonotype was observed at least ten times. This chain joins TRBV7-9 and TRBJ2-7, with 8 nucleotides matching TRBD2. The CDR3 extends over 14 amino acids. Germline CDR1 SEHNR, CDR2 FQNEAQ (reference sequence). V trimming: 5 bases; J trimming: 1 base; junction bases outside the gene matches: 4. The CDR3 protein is CASSLLAGSYEQYF. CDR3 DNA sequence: TGTGCCAGCAGCCTATTAGCGGGATCCTACGAGCAGTACTTC.

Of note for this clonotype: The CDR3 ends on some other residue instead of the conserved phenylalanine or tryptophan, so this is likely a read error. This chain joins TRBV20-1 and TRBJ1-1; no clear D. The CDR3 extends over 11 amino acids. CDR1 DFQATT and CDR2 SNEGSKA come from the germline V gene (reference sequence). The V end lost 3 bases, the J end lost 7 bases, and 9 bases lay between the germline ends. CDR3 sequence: CSASSSSEAFS. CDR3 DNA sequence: TGCAGTGCTAGTAGTTCAAGTGAAGCTTTCTCT.

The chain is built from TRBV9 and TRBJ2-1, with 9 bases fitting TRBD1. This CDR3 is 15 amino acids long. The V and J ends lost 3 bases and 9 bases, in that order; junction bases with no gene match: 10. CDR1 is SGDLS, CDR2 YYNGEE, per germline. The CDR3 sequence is CASSARDRDTGEQFF. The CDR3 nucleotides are TGTGCCAGCAGCGCCCGGGACAGGGACACAGGTGAGCAGTTCTTC.

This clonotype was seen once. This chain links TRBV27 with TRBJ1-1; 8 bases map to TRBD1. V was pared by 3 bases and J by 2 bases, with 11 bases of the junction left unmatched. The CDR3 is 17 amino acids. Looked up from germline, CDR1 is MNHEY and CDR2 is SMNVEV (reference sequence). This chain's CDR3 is CASSFFSPGQANTEAFF. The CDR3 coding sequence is TGTGCCAGCAGTTTCTTTAGTCCGGGACAGGCAAACACTGAAGCTTTCTTT.

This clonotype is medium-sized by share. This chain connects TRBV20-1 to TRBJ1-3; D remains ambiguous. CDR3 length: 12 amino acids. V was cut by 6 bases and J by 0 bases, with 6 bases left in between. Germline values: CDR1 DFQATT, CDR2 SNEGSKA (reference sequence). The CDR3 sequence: CSAPLSGNTIYF. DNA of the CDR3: TGCAGTGCCCCACTCTCTGGAAACACCATATATTTT.

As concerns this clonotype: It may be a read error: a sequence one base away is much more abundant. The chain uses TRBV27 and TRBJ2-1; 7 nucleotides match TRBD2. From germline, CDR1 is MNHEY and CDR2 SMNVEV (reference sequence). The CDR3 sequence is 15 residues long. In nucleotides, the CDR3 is TGTGCCAGCAGTCGTTTGGGGGGAGGGACTGGAGAGGAGCTCTTC. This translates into CASSRLGGGTGEELF.

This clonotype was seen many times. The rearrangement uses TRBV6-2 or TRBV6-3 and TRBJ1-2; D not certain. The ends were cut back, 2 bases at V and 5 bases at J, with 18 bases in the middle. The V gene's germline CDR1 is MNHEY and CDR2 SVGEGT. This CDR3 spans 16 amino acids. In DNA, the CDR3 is TGTGCCAGCAGTTACCTCCCGGCCGGTGAAGTATATGGCTACACCTTC. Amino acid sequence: CASSYLPAGEVYGYTF.

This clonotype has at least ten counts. The CDR3 loop is CASAISGTSGRTDTQYF. The CDR3 DNA reads TGTGCCAGCGCCATTTCCGGGACTAGCGGGAGAACAGATACGCAGTATTTT. The chain couples TRBV2 to TRBJ2-3; TRBD2 agrees at 14 bases. Germline CDR1 and CDR2: SNHLY and FYNNEI. This CDR3 is 17 amino acids long. With 8 bases clipped from V and 3 bases from J, the junction kept 10 bases outside the gene matches.

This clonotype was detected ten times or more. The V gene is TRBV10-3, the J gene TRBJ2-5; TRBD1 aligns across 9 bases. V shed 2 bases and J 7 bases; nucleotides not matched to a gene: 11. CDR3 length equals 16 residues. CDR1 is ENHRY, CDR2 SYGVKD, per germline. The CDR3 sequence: CAISETGGAEAGTQYF. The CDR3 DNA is TGTGCCATCAGTGAGACAGGGGGCGCAGAAGCGGGGACCCAGTACTTC.